This record looks at one T cell receptor beta chain sequence and its context. The data are from a study of blood T cell repertoires in COVID-19. Across the study: Spain, Italy and the United States supplied samples that represented acute and convalescent COVID-19.

Between the trimmed V and J ends, which lost 6 bases and 2 bases, there was a span of 11 bases. This CDR3 region has 13 residues. The authors' processing: From reference gene primer amplification, estimates of nucleated cell counts were derived. TCRdb's copy holds only in-frame clones and misses some; the assay was immunoSEQ multiplex PCR. The V and J calls and clone size were taken over from that table, and D and trimming were inferred from the DNA. The sample contains some 74,000 clones, 80% to 90% of which appear only once. V is TRBV12-3 or TRBV12-4 and J is TRBJ2-7, with D perhaps matching TRBD1 (6 bases). Sequencing used peripheral blood. This receptor was taken from a woman older than 75 with active or convalescent COVID-19. The CDR3 protein is CASSSDSTYEQYF. The CDR3, as DNA: TGTGCCAGCAGCTCGGACAGCACCTACGAGCAGTACTTC.